Listed here is a single T cell receptor beta chain. The data were taken from a study of blood T cell repertoires in COVID-19. Study summary: Samples of COVID-19 (acute and convalescent) were obtained from the United States, Italy and Spain. T cells, B-cell-depleted T cells, or PBMCs provided the cDNA or gDNA that served as material.

Researchers sorted participants into cohorts using their self-reported clinical history. Authors' data handling: Using reference gene primer amplification, nucleated cell counts were estimated. Repertoires were generated with immunoSEQ multiplex PCR, while TCRdb's copy carries only in-frame clones and drops some. The V and J calls and clone size are taken from that table; D and trimming were inferred from the DNA. The profile covers approximately 170,000 clones, with 65% to 85% appearing a single time and more than 2.5% taken by the ten largest. CDR1 is SGHTS and CDR2 is YDEGEE in the germline V gene. The CDR3 is made up of 15 amino acids. V lost 5 bases to trimming and J lost 2 bases, with 14 bases between them.

The sequenced material came from PBMCs or T cells enriched from blood (not recorded which). The sequence came from a young woman who had recovered from COVID-19. This sequence joins TRBV5-8 and TRBJ1-3; the D gene is possibly TRBD1 (6 bases). The CDR3 DNA reads TGTGCCAGCAGGGTTCGGGGGGGGCCTGGAAACACCATATATTTT. The encoded protein is CASRVRGGPGNTIYF.